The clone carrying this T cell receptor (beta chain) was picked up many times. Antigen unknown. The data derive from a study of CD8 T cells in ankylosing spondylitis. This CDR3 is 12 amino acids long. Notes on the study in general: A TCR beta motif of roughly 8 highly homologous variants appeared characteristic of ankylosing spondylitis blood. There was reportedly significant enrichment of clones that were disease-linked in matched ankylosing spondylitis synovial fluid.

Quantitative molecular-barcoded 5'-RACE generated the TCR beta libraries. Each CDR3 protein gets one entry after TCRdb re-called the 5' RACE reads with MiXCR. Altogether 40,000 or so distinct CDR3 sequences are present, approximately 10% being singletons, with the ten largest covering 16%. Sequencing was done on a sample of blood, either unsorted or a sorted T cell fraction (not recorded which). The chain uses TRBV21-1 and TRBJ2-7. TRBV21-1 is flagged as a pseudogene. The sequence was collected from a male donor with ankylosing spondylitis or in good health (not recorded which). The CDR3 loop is CASSKAGNEQYF. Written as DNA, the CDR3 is TGTGCCAGCAGCAAAGCGGGGAACGAGCAGTACTTC.